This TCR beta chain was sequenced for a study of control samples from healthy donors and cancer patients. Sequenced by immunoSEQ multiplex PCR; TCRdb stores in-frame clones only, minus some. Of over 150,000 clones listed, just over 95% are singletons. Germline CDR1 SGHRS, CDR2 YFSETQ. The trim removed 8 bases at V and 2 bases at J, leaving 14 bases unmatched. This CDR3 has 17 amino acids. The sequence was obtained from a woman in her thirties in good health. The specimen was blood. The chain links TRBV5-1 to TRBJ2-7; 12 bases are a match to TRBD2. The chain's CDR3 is CASSPGRLAGGPYEQYF. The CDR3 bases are TGCGCCAGTTCCCCCGGCCGGCTAGCGGGGGGGCCCTACGAGCAGTACTTC.